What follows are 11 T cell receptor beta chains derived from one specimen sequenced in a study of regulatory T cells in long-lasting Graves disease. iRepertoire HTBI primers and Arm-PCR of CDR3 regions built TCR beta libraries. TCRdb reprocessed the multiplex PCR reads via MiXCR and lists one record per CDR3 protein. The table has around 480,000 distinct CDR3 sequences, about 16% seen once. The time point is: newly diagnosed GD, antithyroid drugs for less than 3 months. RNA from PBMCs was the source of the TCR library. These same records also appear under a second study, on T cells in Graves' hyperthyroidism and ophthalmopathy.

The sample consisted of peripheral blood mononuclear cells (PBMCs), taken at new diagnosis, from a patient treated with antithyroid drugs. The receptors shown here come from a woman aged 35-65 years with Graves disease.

The CDR3 nucleotides read TGTGCCAGTGCGGAGGGATGGGGAGGCGAGACCCAGTACTTC. Translating gives CASAEGWGGETQYF. The chain uses TRBV19 and TRBJ2-5; a weak D match, TRBD2 (6 bases). CDR1 and CDR2 from the germline V gene are LNHDA and SQIVND (reference sequence). This CDR3 spans 14 amino acids. The V gene lost 8 bases and the J gene lost 5 bases, with 18 bases spanning the gap.

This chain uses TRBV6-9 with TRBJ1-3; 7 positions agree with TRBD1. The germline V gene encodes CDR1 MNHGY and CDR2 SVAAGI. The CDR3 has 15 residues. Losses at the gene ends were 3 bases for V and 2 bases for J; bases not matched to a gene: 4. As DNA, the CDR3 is TGTGCCAGCAGTTACTGGACAGGTCCTGGAAACACCATATATTTT. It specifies CASSYWTGPGNTIYF.

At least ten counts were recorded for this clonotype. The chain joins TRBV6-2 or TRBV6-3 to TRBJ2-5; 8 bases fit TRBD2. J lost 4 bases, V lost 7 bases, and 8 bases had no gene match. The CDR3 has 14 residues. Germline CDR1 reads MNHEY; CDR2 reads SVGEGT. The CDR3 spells CASTGLSGGETQYF. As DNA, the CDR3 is TGTGCCAGCACGGGGTTGAGCGGGGGAGAGACCCAGTACTTC.

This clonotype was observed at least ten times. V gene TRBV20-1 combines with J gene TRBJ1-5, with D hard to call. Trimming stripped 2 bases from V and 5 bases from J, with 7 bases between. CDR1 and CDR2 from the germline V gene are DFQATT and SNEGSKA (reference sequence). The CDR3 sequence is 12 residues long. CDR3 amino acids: CSARQDYQPQHF. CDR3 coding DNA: TGCAGTGCTAGACAGGATTATCAGCCCCAGCATTTT.

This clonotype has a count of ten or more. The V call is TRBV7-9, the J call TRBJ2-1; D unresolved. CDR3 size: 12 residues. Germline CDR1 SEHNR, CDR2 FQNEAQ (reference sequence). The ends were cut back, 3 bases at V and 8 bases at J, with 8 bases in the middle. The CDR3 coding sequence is TGTGCCAGCAGCTTGGTAGGTTATGAGCAGTTCTTC. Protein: CASSLVGYEQFF.

The CDR3 region has the DNA TGTGCCAGCAGTTACTCGGAGACCTATGCAACTAATGAAAAACTGTTTTTT. This codes for CASSYSETYATNEKLFF. The rearrangement links TRBV6-2 or TRBV6-3 to TRBJ1-4; D unclear. This CDR3 spans 17 amino acids. Trimming removed 0 bases from V and 0 bases from J, with 11 bases in between. The germline V gene encodes CDR1 MNHEY and CDR2 SVGEGT.

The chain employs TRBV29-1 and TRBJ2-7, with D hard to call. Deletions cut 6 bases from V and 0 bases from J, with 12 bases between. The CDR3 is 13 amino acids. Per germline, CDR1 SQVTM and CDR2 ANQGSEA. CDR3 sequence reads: CSVGLGSSYEQYF. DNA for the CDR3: TGCAGCGTCGGCTTAGGAAGCTCCTACGAGCAGTACTTC.

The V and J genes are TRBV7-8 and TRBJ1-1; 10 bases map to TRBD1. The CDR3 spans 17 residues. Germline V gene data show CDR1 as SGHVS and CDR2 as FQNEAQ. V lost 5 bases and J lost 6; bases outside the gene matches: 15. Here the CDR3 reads CASSQKGGTGVLPEAFF. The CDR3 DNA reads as TGTGCCAGCAGCCAAAAGGGGGGGACAGGGGTGTTACCTGAAGCTTTCTTT. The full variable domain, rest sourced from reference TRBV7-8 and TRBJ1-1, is GAGVSQSPRYKVAKRGQDVALRCDPISGHVSLFWYQQALGQGPEFLTYFQNEAQLDKSGLPSDRFFAERPEGSVSTLKIQRTQQEDSAVYLCASSQKGGTGVLPEAFFGQGTRLTVV.

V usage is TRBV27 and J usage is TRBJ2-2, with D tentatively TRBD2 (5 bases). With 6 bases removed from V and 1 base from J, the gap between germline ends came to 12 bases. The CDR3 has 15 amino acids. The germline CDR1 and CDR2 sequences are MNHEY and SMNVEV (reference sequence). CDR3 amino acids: CASRILRENTGELFF. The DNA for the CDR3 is TGTGCCAGCAGAATCCTACGGGAGAACACCGGGGAGCTGTTTTTT.

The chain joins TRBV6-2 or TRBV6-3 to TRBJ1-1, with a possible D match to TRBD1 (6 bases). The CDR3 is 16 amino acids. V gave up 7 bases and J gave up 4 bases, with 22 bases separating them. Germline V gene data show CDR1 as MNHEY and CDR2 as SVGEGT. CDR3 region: CASTHTGRDLVTEAFF. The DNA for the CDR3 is TGTGCCAGCACCCACACAGGGCGGGATTTGGTCACTGAAGCTTTCTTT.

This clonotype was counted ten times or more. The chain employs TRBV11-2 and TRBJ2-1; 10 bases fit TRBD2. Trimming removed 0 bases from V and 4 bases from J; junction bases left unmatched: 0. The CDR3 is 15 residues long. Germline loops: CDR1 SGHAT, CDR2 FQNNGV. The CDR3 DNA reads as TGTGCCAGCAGCTTAGAAGCGGGGGGGTACAATGAGCAGTTCTTC. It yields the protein CASSLEAGGYNEQFF. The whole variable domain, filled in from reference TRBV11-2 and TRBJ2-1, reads EAGVAQSPRYKIIEKRQSVAFWCNPISGHATLYWYQQILGQGPKLLIQFQNNGVVDDSQLPKDRFSAERLKGVDSTLKIQPAKLEDSAVYLCASSLEAGGYNEQFFGPGTRLTVL.